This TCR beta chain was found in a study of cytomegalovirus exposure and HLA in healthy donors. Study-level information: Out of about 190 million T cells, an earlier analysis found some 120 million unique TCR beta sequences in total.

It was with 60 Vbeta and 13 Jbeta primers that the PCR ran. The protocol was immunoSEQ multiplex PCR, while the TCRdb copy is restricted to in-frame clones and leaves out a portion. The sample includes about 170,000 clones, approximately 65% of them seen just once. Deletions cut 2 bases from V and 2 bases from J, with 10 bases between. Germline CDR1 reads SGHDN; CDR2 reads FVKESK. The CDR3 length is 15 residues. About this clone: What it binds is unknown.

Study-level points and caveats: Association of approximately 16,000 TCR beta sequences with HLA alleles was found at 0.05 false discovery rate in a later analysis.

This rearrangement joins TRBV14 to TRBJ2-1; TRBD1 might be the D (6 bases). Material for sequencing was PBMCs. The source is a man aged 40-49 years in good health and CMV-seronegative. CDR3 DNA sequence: TGTGCCAGCAGCCAACTAACAGGGCCCTACAATGAGCAGTTCTTC. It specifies CASSQLTGPYNEQFF. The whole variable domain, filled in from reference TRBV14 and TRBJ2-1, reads EAGVTQFPSHSVIEKGQTVTLRCDPISGHDNLYWYRRVMGKEIKFLLHFVKESKQDESGMPNNRFLAERTGGTYSTLKVQPAELEDSGVYFCASSQLTGPYNEQFFGPGTRLTVL.